Listed below are T cell receptor beta chains from one sample, sequenced in a study of cytomegalovirus exposure and HLA in healthy donors. Sequencing used immunoSEQ multiplex PCR; TCRdb keeps in-frame clones, though not all of them. The sample records around 67,000 clones, about 84% being singletons. Sequencing input: PBMCs. The receptors stem from a man aged 18-30 years in good health and CMV-seropositive. Each CDR3 is given with its conserved first and last residue. D genes are given only for firm matches. Only part of the rows carry a size: once, few, many, or a class if the clone is expanded.

d_call: NA
j_call: TRBJ2-1
v_call: TRBV7-9
clone_size: NA
cdr3_nt: TGTGCCAGCAGCCTAAGTATCCATGAGCAGTTCTTC
cdr3_aa: CASSLSIHEQFF

d_call: NA
j_call: TRBJ1-5
v_call: TRBV27
clone_size: NA
cdr3_nt: TGTGCCAGCAGTCCAACAGAAGATCAGCCCCAGCATTTT
cdr3_aa: CASSPTEDQPQHF

d_call: NA
j_call: TRBJ1-3
v_call: TRBV30
clone_size: NA
cdr3_nt: TGTGCCTGGGAAACGGGCTCTGGAAACACCATATATTTT
cdr3_aa: CAWETGSGNTIYF

d_call: NA
j_call: TRBJ1-2
v_call: TRBV7-9
clone_size: NA
cdr3_nt: TGTGCCAGCAGCCCCACCGCTGAGGGCTACACCTTC
cdr3_aa: CASSPTAEGYTF

d_call: TRBD2
j_call: TRBJ2-1
v_call: TRBV9
clone_size: NA
cdr3_nt: TGTGCCAGCAGCGGTAGCGGGAGCTCCTACAATGAGCAGTTCTTC
cdr3_aa: CASSGSGSSYNEQFF

d_call: NA
j_call: TRBJ2-3
v_call: TRBV6-1
clone_size: NA
cdr3_nt: TGTGCCAGCAGTAGGCGGAGGGATTTCACAGATACGCAGTATTTT
cdr3_aa: CASSRRRDFTDTQYF

d_call: NA
j_call: TRBJ2-1
v_call: TRBV10-3
clone_size: NA
cdr3_nt: TGTGCCATCAGTGAAGACGGGGGATCCTACAATGAGCAGTTCTTC
cdr3_aa: CAISEDGGSYNEQFF

d_call: TRBD2
j_call: TRBJ2-1
v_call: TRBV29-1
clone_size: NA
cdr3_nt: TGCAGCGTCTCCGGGGTAGCGGGAGTCCCCGGCTCCTACAATGAGCAGTTCTTC
cdr3_aa: CSVSGVAGVPGSYNEQFF

d_call: TRBD1
j_call: TRBJ1-4
v_call: TRBV2
clone_size: NA
cdr3_nt: TGTGCCAGCAGTGAAGGGTCGACAGGGGAAATGAGAAAACTGTTTTTT
cdr3_aa: CASSEGSTGEMRKLFF

d_call: NA
j_call: TRBJ2-1
v_call: TRBV6-5
clone_size: NA
cdr3_nt: TGTGCCAGCCGACTCTCGGGGGGCCACAATGAGCAGTTCTTC
cdr3_aa: CASRLSGGHNEQFF

d_call: TRBD1
j_call: TRBJ1-1
v_call: TRBV10-3
clone_size: NA
cdr3_nt: TGTGCCATCAGTGGGGACAGCCTGAAATTGAGTACTGAAGCTTTCTTT
cdr3_aa: CAISGDSLKLSTEAFF

d_call: TRBD1
j_call: TRBJ1-1
v_call: TRBV5-1
clone_size: NA
cdr3_nt: TGCGCCAGCAGCCCAGAAGGGGGCAGGGGCACTGAAGCTTTCTTT
cdr3_aa: CASSPEGGRGTEAFF

d_call: NA
j_call: TRBJ2-1
v_call: TRBV28
clone_size: few
cdr3_nt: TGTGCCAGCAGTTTACGGGATGAGCAGTTCTTC
cdr3_aa: CASSLRDEQFF

d_call: NA
j_call: TRBJ1-2
v_call: TRBV6-6
clone_size: NA
cdr3_nt: TGTGCCAGCAGTCAGGGGAACTATGGCTACACCTTC
cdr3_aa: CASSQGNYGYTF

d_call: NA
j_call: TRBJ1-5
v_call: TRBV6-5
clone_size: many
cdr3_nt: TGTGCCAGCAGTTCAAGTCCGGATCAGCCCCAGCATTTT
cdr3_aa: CASSSSPDQPQHF

d_call: NA
j_call: TRBJ1-1
v_call: TRBV18
clone_size: NA
cdr3_nt: TGTGCCAGCTCACCATCGACAGGCGTGAACACTGAAGCTTTCTTT
cdr3_aa: CASSPSTGVNTEAFF

d_call: NA
j_call: TRBJ2-1
v_call: TRBV6-6
clone_size: NA
cdr3_nt: TGTGCCAGCAGTTACAGGGGTAATTACAATGAGCAGTTCTTC
cdr3_aa: CASSYRGNYNEQFF

d_call: TRBD1
j_call: TRBJ1-2
v_call: TRBV30
clone_size: NA
cdr3_nt: TGTGCCTGGAGCGACCGGGACAGCTTATATGGCTACACCTTC
cdr3_aa: CAWSDRDSLYGYTF

d_call: NA
j_call: TRBJ1-4
v_call: TRBV29-1
clone_size: NA
cdr3_nt: TGCAGCGCCGAAGGTACGGGACAAGGTGAAAAACTGTTTTTT
cdr3_aa: CSAEGTGQGEKLFF

d_call: TRBD2
j_call: TRBJ2-7
v_call: TRBV7-6
clone_size: NA
cdr3_nt: TGTGCCAGCAGCTCCCTAGCGGGCTCCTACGAGCAGTACTTC
cdr3_aa: CASSSLAGSYEQYF

d_call: TRBD2
j_call: TRBJ2-1
v_call: TRBV27
clone_size: NA
cdr3_nt: TGTGCCAGCGGGCTAGCGGGAGTCGGTGAGCAGTTCTTC
cdr3_aa: CASGLAGVGEQFF

d_call: NA
j_call: TRBJ2-7
v_call: TRBV4-1
clone_size: few
cdr3_nt: TGCGCCAGCGGCGGATTTGGAGGCTACGAGCAGTACTTC
cdr3_aa: CASGGFGGYEQYF

d_call: TRBD1
j_call: TRBJ1-2
v_call: TRBV6-5
clone_size: few
cdr3_nt: TGTGCCAGCAGTTACGGAACAGGGGGCTTTGGCTACACCTTC
cdr3_aa: CASSYGTGGFGYTF

d_call: NA
j_call: TRBJ2-7
v_call: TRBV30
clone_size: NA
cdr3_nt: TGTGCTCGGGCCCGGCTCCGCGAGGGCGAGCAGTACTTC
cdr3_aa: CARARLREGEQYF

d_call: TRBD1
j_call: TRBJ2-5
v_call: TRBV5-4
clone_size: NA
cdr3_nt: TGTGCCAGCAGCTTGACAGGAGGACAGGGCCAAGAGACCCAGTACTTC
cdr3_aa: CASSLTGGQGQETQYF

d_call: NA
j_call: TRBJ1-5
v_call: TRBV29-1
clone_size: NA
cdr3_nt: TGCAGCGTTGATTTCCCACAGGGTAGCAATCAGCCCCAGCATTTT
cdr3_aa: CSVDFPQGSNQPQHF

d_call: NA
j_call: TRBJ1-2
v_call: TRBV25-1
clone_size: once
cdr3_nt: TGTGCCAGCAGTGCCTTGGAGTGGAAGGATGGCTACACCTTC
cdr3_aa: CASSALEWKDGYTF

d_call: TRBD1
j_call: TRBJ2-7
v_call: TRBV30
clone_size: NA
cdr3_nt: TGTGCCTGGAGGGCAAAGGCGGGACAGGGTACCCTCGAGCAGTACTTC
cdr3_aa: CAWRAKAGQGTLEQYF

d_call: NA
j_call: TRBJ2-7
v_call: TRBV6-5
clone_size: NA
cdr3_nt: TGTGCCAGCAGTTACTCTGGGACACCAGGGCCCTACGAGCAGTACTTC
cdr3_aa: CASSYSGTPGPYEQYF

d_call: NA
j_call: TRBJ2-5
v_call: TRBV2
clone_size: NA
cdr3_nt: TGTGCCATCCCGCCGGGCGGGCCCCGAGAGACCCAGTACTTC
cdr3_aa: CAIPPGGPRETQYF

d_call: NA
j_call: TRBJ1-1
v_call: TRBV7-8
clone_size: NA
cdr3_nt: TGTGCCAGCAGCTTAGGGCGGGGGGCGAACACTGAAGCTTTCTTT
cdr3_aa: CASSLGRGANTEAFF

d_call: NA
j_call: TRBJ1-2
v_call: TRBV9
clone_size: NA
cdr3_nt: TGTGCCAGCAGCTCCAGGACTGCAGCTAACTATGGCTACACCTTC
cdr3_aa: CASSSRTAANYGYTF

d_call: NA
j_call: TRBJ1-5
v_call: TRBV2
clone_size: NA
cdr3_nt: TGTGCCAGCAGTTCCCAGGGAAGCAATCAGCCCCAGCATTTT
cdr3_aa: CASSSQGSNQPQHF

d_call: NA
j_call: TRBJ1-1
v_call: TRBV30
clone_size: NA
cdr3_nt: TGTGCCTGGAGCCGAGGGAGGACAATAATCACTGAAGCTTTCTTT
cdr3_aa: CAWSRGRTIITEAFF

d_call: NA
j_call: TRBJ2-1
v_call: TRBV29-1
clone_size: NA
cdr3_nt: TGCAGCGTTGAGAATTCAGGCTACAATGAGCAGTTCTTC
cdr3_aa: CSVENSGYNEQFF

d_call: NA
j_call: TRBJ2-5
v_call: TRBV6-5
clone_size: NA
cdr3_nt: TGTGCCAGCAGTGAGTCGTTAGAGACCCAGTACTTC
cdr3_aa: CASSESLETQYF

d_call: NA
j_call: TRBJ1-5
v_call: TRBV2
clone_size: NA
cdr3_nt: TGTGCCAGCAGTGAATTGGGACACCCAAGCCAGCCCCAGCATTTT
cdr3_aa: CASSELGHPSQPQHF

d_call: TRBD1
j_call: TRBJ2-3
v_call: TRBV29-1
clone_size: NA
cdr3_nt: TGCAGCGTTCGTCTTCGACAGGGAACTAGCACAGATACGCAGTATTTT
cdr3_aa: CSVRLRQGTSTDTQYF

d_call: NA
j_call: TRBJ1-4
v_call: TRBV7-9
clone_size: NA
cdr3_nt: TGTGCCAGCAGCTTAGGAGGCAGGGGTGAAAAACTGTTTTTT
cdr3_aa: CASSLGGRGEKLFF

d_call: TRBD2
j_call: TRBJ2-1
v_call: TRBV9
clone_size: NA
cdr3_nt: TGTGCCAGCTCCCCGGGACTAGCGGGTGGTGAGCAGTTCTTC
cdr3_aa: CASSPGLAGGEQFF

d_call: TRBD2
j_call: TRBJ2-5
v_call: TRBV14
clone_size: NA
cdr3_nt: TGTGCCAGCAGCCCCGGACTAGCGGCAGAGACCCAGTACTTC
cdr3_aa: CASSPGLAAETQYF